The following is a T cell receptor (beta chain) sequence with its context. As handled by the study authors: Estimates of nucleated cell counts were drawn from the amplification of reference gene primers. Only in-frame clones appear in the TCRdb table, and some are missing; sequencing was by immunoSEQ multiplex PCR. The DNA gave D and trimming, while V, J and clone size come from that table. This sample yields 90,000 to 120,000 clones, of which roughly 80% are seen a single time; 3% to 4% belongs to the top ten. Germline V gene data show CDR1 as KGHSH and CDR2 as LQKENI. Trimming cost V 5 bases and J 10 bases, with 12 bases left between them. The CDR3 is 13 residues long. The data were obtained in a study of blood T cell repertoires in COVID-19. Study summary: Both acute and convalescent COVID-19 samples were obtained from the United States, Italy and Spain. Nucleic acid was either cDNA or gDNA, and it came from T cells, B-cell-depleted T cells, or PBMCs.

The sequenced sample was peripheral blood. This TCR came from a woman aged 80 or over with active or convalescent COVID-19. The chain is built from TRBV18 and TRBJ1-6; D not certain. The CDR3 DNA follows: TGTGCCAGCTCAGCGAATATAGAGTCACCCCTCCACTTT. It encodes CASSANIESPLHF. The full variable domain, completed using reference TRBV18 and TRBJ1-6, is NAGVMQNPRHLVRRRGQEARLRCSPMKGHSHVYWYRQLPEEGLKFMVYLQKENIIDESGMPKERFSAEFPKEGPSILRIQQVVRGDSAAYFCASSANIESPLHFGNGTRLTVT.